This T cell receptor beta chain was identified during a study of T cell repertoires in cytomegalovirus infection. Germline CDR1 reads SNHLY; CDR2 reads FYNNEI. CDR3 length equals 15 residues. The ends lost 3 bases at V and 5 bases at J; junction bases unmatched: 4. On this clonotype: Its antigen is currently unknown.

TCRdb reprocessed the reads with MiXCR, giving one entry per CDR3 protein. Of about 830,000 distinct CDR3 sequences listed, over 25% are singletons. Sequenced material: cultured CD8+ T cells from PBMCs, taken from culture after CMV antigen stimulation. This clonotype was obtained from a human donor in good health (CMV status not recorded). Some clones in this sample may be carry-over from other donors' samples. The V call is TRBV2, the J call TRBJ2-7; TRBD2 aligns across 13 bases. CDR3 nucleotides: TGTGCCAGCAGTGAGGGACTAGCGGGGAGCGACGAGCAGTACTTC. Protein: CASSEGLAGSDEQYF.